This T cell receptor (beta chain) was sequenced during a study of blood T cell repertoires in COVID-19. About the study: The United States, Italy and Spain provided the acute and convalescent COVID-19 samples.

Measured with immunoSEQ multiplex PCR; TCRdb has only the in-frame clones, and not every one. The sample includes about 480,000 clones, roughly 90% of them seen just once. V shed 0 bases and J shed 4 bases, with 16 bases lying between them. The CDR3 is 17 residues long. Germline CDR1 and CDR2: LGHNA and YSLEER. The chain uses TRBV4-3 and TRBJ2-1; D remains ambiguous. The source is a woman in her thirties or forties who had recovered from COVID-19. Input material: PBMCs or T cells enriched from blood (not recorded which). CDR3 in amino acids: CASSQDLPVSRYNEQFF. In DNA form, the CDR3 reads TGCGCCAGCAGCCAAGATCTTCCGGTTAGCCGTTACAATGAGCAGTTCTTC.